The next 23 T cell receptor beta chains were all read from a single sample in a study of blood T cell repertoires in COVID-19. This table comes from immunoSEQ multiplex PCR, and its TCRdb copy is limited to in-frame clones, with some not included. The sample includes approximately 49,000 clones, roughly four fifths of them seen just once. Sequencing was carried out using peripheral blood. Receptor source: a woman aged 55-70 years with acute or convalescent COVID-19.

This chain joins TRBV28 and TRBJ2-7, with TRBD1 matching 11 bases. J lost 1 base, V lost 6 bases, and 5 bases had no gene match. Per the germline V gene, CDR1 is MDHEN and CDR2 is SYDVKM. This CDR3 comprises 15 residues. DNA for the CDR3: TGTGCCAGCAGAGGACAGGGGGCGCCATCCTACGAGCAGTACTTC. Translated, it gives CASRGQGAPSYEQYF. The whole variable domain, remainder taken from reference TRBV28 and TRBJ2-7, is DVKVTQSSRYLVKRTGEKVFLECVQDMDHENMFWYRQDPGLGLRLIYFSYDVKMKEKGDIPEGYSVSREKKERFSLILESASTNQTSMYLCASRGQGAPSYEQYFGPGTRLTVT.

The chain joins TRBV5-1 to TRBJ2-1; 7 bases map to TRBD2. V lost 2 bases to trimming and J lost 1 base; unmatched junction nucleotides: 0. CDR3 length: 14 residues. CDR1 and CDR2 (germline): SGHRS, YFSETQ. The CDR3 nucleotides read TGCGCCAGCAGCTTCGGGGGGTCCTACAATGAGCAGTTCTTC. The encoded protein is CASSFGGSYNEQFF.

This chain connects TRBV13 to TRBJ2-3, with 12 bases lining up with TRBD2. Germline V CDR1 and CDR2: PRHDT, FYEKMQ (reference sequence). The CDR3 is made up of 16 amino acids. V lost 5 bases and J lost 4; bases outside the gene matches: 7. In DNA, the CDR3 is TGTGCCAGCAGCCCGTTGACTAGCGGGGGCCCAGATACGCAGTATTTT. Translated: CASSPLTSGGPDTQYF.

J is TRBJ1-3 and V is TRBV27; a possible D gene is TRBD1 (6 bases). Trimming shortened V by 6 bases and J by 2 bases, and 11 bases separated the two germline ends. CDR3 length: 14 residues. Germline loops: CDR1 MNHEY, CDR2 SMNVEV (reference sequence). The CDR3 is CASSRGGPGNTIYF. The CDR3 region has the DNA TGTGCCAGCAGCCGGGGGGGGCCTGGAAACACCATATATTTT.

The CDR3 is CASSSRDSSYNEQFF. The CDR3 DNA is TGTGCCAGCAGCTCCAGGGATTCCTCCTACAATGAGCAGTTCTTC. The J gene is TRBJ2-1, the V gene TRBV7-2; tentative D call: TRBD1 (5 bases). CDR3 length: 15 amino acids. V was pared by 4 bases and J by 0 bases, with 10 bases between. The V gene's germline CDR1 is SGHTA and CDR2 FQGNSA.

The chain uses TRBV2 and TRBJ1-4; D perhaps matches TRBD1 (5 bases). This CDR3 has 15 residues. The V gene lost 0 bases and the J gene lost 8 bases, with 13 bases spanning the gap. Germline CDR1 SNHLY, CDR2 FYNNEI. CDR3 bases: TGTGCCAGCAGTGAAGCAGGAAGGGGCAGCGAAAAACTGTTTTTT. This encodes CASSEAGRGSEKLFF.

The chain links TRBV7-9 to TRBJ1-1; D not resolved. Between the trimmed V and J ends, which lost 6 bases and 1 base, there was a span of 12 bases. Germline CDR1 and CDR2: SEHNR and FQNEAQ (reference sequence). This CDR3 spans 14 amino acids. The CDR3 nucleotides read TGTGCCAGCAGACTTATACGGGAGAACACTGAAGCTTTCTTT. It translates to CASRLIRENTEAFF.

The CDR3 sequence: CASSQGEDRTGNYEQYF. The CDR3 DNA reads TGTGCCAGCAGCCAAGGGGAAGATCGGACAGGTAACTACGAGCAGTACTTC. This rearrangement joins TRBV4-2 to TRBJ2-7; 7 nucleotides agree with TRBD1. Per the germline V gene, CDR1 is LGHNA and CDR2 is YNFKEQ. V gave up 1 base and J gave up 3 bases; unmatched junction bases: 12. The CDR3 totals 17 residues.

This clone is a singleton in its sample. The chain combines TRBV5-6 with TRBJ2-3; 8 bases map to TRBD2. Germline V gene sequence: CDR1 SGHDT, CDR2 YYEEEE. The CDR3 consists of 15 residues. V lost 1 base, J lost 2 bases, and 3 bases stayed unmatched. This chain's CDR3 is CASSLQAGVTDTQYF. The CDR3, as DNA: TGTGCCAGCAGCTTGCAAGCGGGAGTCACAGATACGCAGTATTTT.

This sequence joins TRBV2 and TRBJ1-4; 8 nucleotides agree with TRBD1. The germline V gene encodes CDR1 SNHLY and CDR2 FYNNEI. V dropped 7 bases and J dropped 7; count of bases not matched to a gene: 5. The CDR3 runs 13 residues. Written as DNA, the CDR3 is TGTGCCAGCAAGACAGGGGCTGTTGAAAAACTGTTTTTT. Amino acid sequence: CASKTGAVEKLFF.

This clone was seen just once. This chain joins TRBV12-3 or TRBV12-4 and TRBJ1-1; no clear D gene. V was clipped by 6 bases and J by 6 bases, with 14 bases between them. This CDR3 comprises 13 residues. CDR3 DNA sequence: TGTGCCAGCAGCCTGGACTTCTTGGCTGAAGCTTTCTTT. Protein product: CASSLDFLAEAFF.

The chain couples TRBV5-4 to TRBJ2-7, with 8 bases matching TRBD1. With V trimmed by 3 bases and J by 1 base, 6 bases remained unmatched. The CDR3 contains 15 residues. CDR1 is SGHNT and CDR2 is YYREEE in the germline V gene (reference sequence). The CDR3 loop reads CASSSGQGLSYEQYF. DNA for the CDR3: TGTGCCAGCAGCTCCGGACAGGGCCTTTCCTACGAGCAGTACTTC.

The DNA for the CDR3 is TGTGCCAGCAGCTTAAGGGGGAATCGACGGAACACTGAAGCTTTCTTT. This gives the protein CASSLRGNRRNTEAFF. V is TRBV13 and J is TRBJ1-1; a possible D gene is TRBD1 (6 bases). This CDR3 spans 16 amino acids. The germline V gene encodes CDR1 PRHDT and CDR2 FYEKMQ (reference sequence). Trimming stripped 2 bases from V and 1 base from J, with 14 bases between.

This clone was observed once. The chain joins TRBV5-1 to TRBJ2-1, with 10 bases identical to TRBD2. V lost 0 bases and J lost 0; bases outside the gene matches: 12. The CDR3 spans 20 residues. CDR1 and CDR2 from the germline V gene are SGHRS and YFSETQ. The CDR3 loop is CASSLVGRLAGDSSYNEQFF. The CDR3 bases are TGCGCCAGCAGCTTGGTAGGGCGACTAGCGGGCGATAGCTCCTACAATGAGCAGTTCTTC.

The rearrangement uses TRBV2 and TRBJ2-7; TRBD1 aligns across 7 bases. CDR1 and CDR2 (germline): SNHLY, FYNNEI. Unmatched junction bases numbered 5, after V lost 6 bases and J lost 0 bases. The length of the CDR3 is 14 residues. The CDR3 reads CASRQGTSSYEQYF. DNA of the CDR3: TGTGCCAGCAGACAGGGGACGAGCTCCTACGAGCAGTACTTC. Based on the CDR3 plus reference TRBV2 and TRBJ2-7, the full variable domain is EPEVTQTPSHQVTQMGQEVILRCVPISNHLYFYWYRQILGQKVEFLVSFYNNEISEKSEIFDDQFSVERPDGSNFTLKIRSTKLEDSAMYFCASRQGTSSYEQYFGPGTRLTVT.

V gene TRBV28 combines with J gene TRBJ2-1; D possibly corresponds to TRBD2 (7 bases). V dropped 6 bases and J dropped 10 bases, with 19 bases sitting between them. Germline values: CDR1 MDHEN, CDR2 SYDVKM. The CDR3 runs to 14 residues. The CDR3 DNA reads as TGTGCCAGCAGCCCCGTGGGGGCTAGCGGCGAGCAGTTCTTC. It translates to CASSPVGASGEQFF.

The chain combines TRBV27 with TRBJ2-2; 8 bases map to TRBD1. Germline CDR1 reads MNHEY; CDR2 reads SMNVEV (reference sequence). Unmatched junction bases numbered 14, after V lost 7 bases and J lost 7 bases. This CDR3 is built from 16 residues. DNA for the CDR3: TGTGCCAGCAACTTAACCCGGGACAGGTTCATCGGGGAGCTGTTTTTT. It codes for CASNLTRDRFIGELFF.

CDR3: CASTSPTPSGGGEQYF. The CDR3 DNA reads TGTGCCAGCACTAGCCCTACCCCTAGCGGGGGGGGCGAGCAGTACTTC. The chain couples TRBV28 to TRBJ2-7; 12 bases are shared with TRBD2. CDR1 MDHEN and CDR2 SYDVKM come from the germline V gene. The V segment lost 7 bases and the J segment 6 bases; nucleotides outside the gene matches: 13. CDR3 length equals 16 residues.

This chain uses TRBV5-1 with TRBJ1-4; D uncertain. Trimming shortened V by 0 bases and J by 5 bases, and 11 bases separated the two germline ends. There are 15 residues in the CDR3. From germline, CDR1 is SGHRS and CDR2 YFSETQ. CDR3 sequence: CASSLATYTNEKLFF. For the CDR3, the DNA is TGCGCCAGCAGCTTGGCCACGTACACGAATGAAAAACTGTTTTTT. The full variable domain, in which reference TRBV5-1 and TRBJ1-4 provide the parts outside the CDR3, is KAGVTQTPRYLIKTRGQQVTLSCSPISGHRSVSWYQQTPGQGLQFLFEYFSETQRNKGNFPGRFSGRQFSNSRSEMNVSTLELGDSALYLCASSLATYTNEKLFFGSGTQLSVL.

This chain joins TRBV28 and TRBJ1-2, with 7 bases that match TRBD1. CDR3 length equals 13 residues. The V and J ends lost 7 bases and 3 bases, in that order; junction bases with no gene match: 5. Germline assignment: CDR1 MDHEN and CDR2 SYDVKM. CDR3 in DNA: TGTGCCAGCACCGCGACAGGGCACTATGGCTACACCTTC. It codes for CASTATGHYGYTF.

The rearrangement links TRBV21-1 to TRBJ2-1; TRBD2 is the table's D call, not checked against the DNA. TRBV21-1 is a pseudogene. The CDR3 has 17 residues. The CDR3 DNA is TGTGCCAGCAGCAAACGCCCCCGCGGGAGTTCTTACAATGAGCAGTTCTTC. This translates into CASSKRPRGSSYNEQFF.

The chain combines TRBV4-2 with TRBJ2-7, with a weak D call TRBD2 (6 bases). The CDR3 loop spans 16 amino acids. The germline V gene encodes CDR1 LGHNA and CDR2 YNFKEQ. The V end was cut by 0 bases, the J end by 1 base, with 13 bases between. The chain's CDR3 is CASSQDPGLESYEQYF. The CDR3 DNA is TGTGCCAGCAGCCAAGACCCGGGACTTGAGTCCTACGAGCAGTACTTC.

This chain joins TRBV2 and TRBJ1-5; D remains unclear. CDR3 length equals 13 residues. V was trimmed by 8 bases and J by 4 bases, leaving 12 bases between them. The germline V gene has CDR1 SNHLY and CDR2 FYNNEI. The CDR3 DNA is TGTGCCAGCGCAAGCGAGCAAAATCAGCCCCAGCATTTT. As protein: CASASEQNQPQHF.